These 6 T cell receptor beta chains originate from one sample sequenced in a study of T-cell memory formation after mild COVID-19. TCRdb recomputed calls from the 5' RACE reads with MiXCR, one row per CDR3 protein. The sample yields fewer than 700,000 distinct CDR3 sequences, about a sixth seen once. The sequencing input was PBMCs or a T cell subset sorted from them (not recorded which). Receptor source: an adult woman who had mild COVID-19 (a few samples of this study predate the infection). Cell type and time point are not known.

This clonotype has more than one count but fewer than ten. The chain is built from TRBV7-8 and TRBJ2-1; TRBD2 might be the D (6 bases). Trimming removed 5 bases at V and 7 bases at J, with 15 bases between. The CDR3 consists of 14 residues. The germline gives CDR1 SGHVS, CDR2 FQNEAQ. The CDR3 DNA reads as TGTGCCAGCAGCCCGCACCGACTAGGAAATGAGCAGTTCTTC. Its protein product is CASSPHRLGNEQFF.

V usage is TRBV9 and J usage is TRBJ2-2, with 7 bases lining up with TRBD1. Germline lookup yields CDR1 SGDLS and CDR2 YYNGEE. V lost 7 bases, J lost 3 bases, and 9 bases stayed unmatched. The CDR3 has 15 residues. The CDR3 region is CASGSGTEYTGELFF. In nucleotides, the CDR3 is TGTGCCAGCGGCTCCGGGACAGAATACACCGGGGAGCTGTTTTTT.

V and J are TRBV12-3 or TRBV12-4 and TRBJ2-3, with TRBD2 identical over 7 bases. J gave up 7 bases and V 6 bases, and 1 base lay outside the gene matches. This CDR3 has 11 residues. The CDR3 is CASRREHTQYF. DNA of the CDR3: TGTGCCAGCAGGCGGGAGCATACGCAGTATTTT.

There are a few counts of this clonotype. The rearrangement links TRBV3-1 to TRBJ2-7; 10 nucleotides agree with TRBD2. Per the germline V gene, CDR1 is LGHDT and CDR2 is YNNKEL (reference sequence). J was trimmed by 2 bases and V by 3 bases; bases with no gene match: 7. The CDR3 is made up of 16 amino acids. Written as DNA, the CDR3 is TGTGCCAGCAGCCAGGGCTCGAGCGGGAGGGCCTACGAGCAGTACTTC. This encodes CASSQGSSGRAYEQYF.

This clonotype has ten or more counts. The chain links TRBV5-1 to TRBJ1-2, with D unclear. The V gene's germline CDR1 is SGHRS and CDR2 YFSETQ. The V and J ends lost 0 bases and 5 bases respectively, with 5 bases between them. The CDR3 loop spans 12 amino acids. CDR3 amino acids: CASSLVGYGYTF. The CDR3 nucleotides are TGCGCCAGCAGCTTGGTGGGGTATGGCTACACCTTC.

This clonotype was counted many times. The chain couples TRBV25-1 to TRBJ2-1; D is perhaps TRBD1 (7 bases). The CDR3 totals 15 residues. Germline CDR1 reads MGHDK; CDR2 reads SYGVNS. Trimming removed 3 bases at V and 2 bases at J, with 11 bases between. Here the CDR3 reads CASSDGGGPYNEQFF. CDR3 DNA: TGTGCCAGCAGTGACGGAGGGGGCCCCTACAATGAGCAGTTCTTC.